The 24 T cell receptor beta chains below all came from one sample that was sequenced in a study of cytomegalovirus exposure and HLA in healthy donors. PCR involved 60 Vbeta and 13 Jbeta primers. Sequencing was performed with immunoSEQ multiplex PCR; in TCRdb, only in-frame clones are kept and a portion is missing. The sample records about 150,000 clones, about four fifths being singletons. Sequenced sample: PBMCs. These receptors were collected from a man in his late teens or twenties in good health and CMV-seronegative.

The V and J genes are TRBV27 and TRBJ1-2; tentatively, D is TRBD1 (5 bases). The germline gives CDR1 MNHEY, CDR2 SMNVEV (reference sequence). Trimming left V 7 bases short and J 4 bases short, with 16 bases between. This CDR3 has 14 amino acids. CDR3 protein: CASTRWGQGYGYTF. CDR3 in DNA: TGTGCCAGCACTCGCTGGGGCCAGGGCTATGGCTACACCTTC.

This clone was observed a few times. The chain has TRBV4-1 and TRBJ1-1; tentative D call: TRBD1 (5 bases). Trimming cost V 4 bases and J 1 base, with 13 bases left between them. This CDR3 spans 15 amino acids. Germline V gene sequence: CDR1 MGHRA, CDR2 YSYEKL. CDR3 protein: CASSLQAWENTEAFF. In DNA, the CDR3 is TGCGCCAGCAGCCTACAGGCATGGGAGAACACTGAAGCTTTCTTT.

The genes are TRBV28 and TRBJ1-6, with D tentatively TRBD1 (5 bases). CDR1 is MDHEN and CDR2 is SYDVKM in the germline V gene. V lost 11 bases, J lost 9 bases, and 11 bases lay in between. CDR3 length: 11 amino acids. The CDR3 is CAWGRGSPLHF. The DNA for the CDR3 is TGTGCCTGGGGAAGGGGTTCACCCCTCCACTTT. Looking up the rest from reference TRBV28 and TRBJ1-6 gives the full variable domain: DVKVTQSSRYLVKRTGEKVFLECVQDMDHENMFWYRQDPGLGLRLIYFSYDVKMKEKGDIPEGYSVSREKKERFSLILESASTNQTSMYLCAWGRGSPLHFGNGTRLTVT.

This clone was counted between two and nine times. V usage is TRBV5-5 and J usage is TRBJ1-3, with D possibly TRBD1 on 6 matching bases. The germline V gene has CDR1 SGHKS and CDR2 YYEKEE (reference sequence). V was shortened by 4 bases and J by 4 bases, with 12 bases between the two germline ends. There are 14 residues in the CDR3. The CDR3 here is CASSLPGEGNTIYF. The CDR3 DNA reads TGTGCCAGCAGCCTACCAGGGGAGGGAAACACCATATATTTT. Full variable domain (outside the CDR3, taken from reference TRBV5-5 and TRBJ1-3): DAGVTQSPTHLIKTRGQQVTLRCSPISGHKSVSWYQQVLGQGPQFIFQYYEKEERGRGNFPDRFSARQFPNYSSELNVNALLLGDSALYLCASSLPGEGNTIYFGEGSWLTVV.

This chain uses TRBV9 with TRBJ2-7, with 10 positions matching TRBD2. The trim removed 0 bases at V and 2 bases at J, leaving 5 bases unmatched. The CDR3 loop spans 16 amino acids. Germline V gene sequence: CDR1 SGDLS, CDR2 YYNGEE. CDR3: CASSVVPSGGPYEQYF. In nucleotides, the CDR3 is TGTGCCAGCAGCGTAGTTCCTAGCGGGGGACCCTACGAGCAGTACTTC.

This chain connects TRBV7-2 to TRBJ2-3; D call uncertain. Trimming took 4 bases from V and 0 from J, leaving 2 bases between them. Germline V lookup: CDR1 SGHTA, CDR2 FQGNSA. This CDR3 comprises 12 residues. The CDR3 reads CASSSSTDTQYF. The CDR3 region has the DNA TGTGCCAGCAGCTCTAGCACAGATACGCAGTATTTT.

The rearrangement uses TRBV2 and TRBJ2-1, with 7 positions matching TRBD2. The CDR3 length is 15 residues. CDR1 is SNHLY and CDR2 is FYNNEI in the germline V gene. Trimming removed 3 bases from V and 0 bases from J; junction bases left unmatched: 2. The DNA of the CDR3 is TGTGCCAGCAGTGAGGGCGGGAGCTCCTACAATGAGCAGTTCTTC. It specifies CASSEGGSSYNEQFF.

The chain is built from TRBV7-2 and TRBJ2-3; TRBD2 aligns across 7 bases. CDR1 and CDR2 (germline): SGHTA, FQGNSA. J gave up 1 base and V 2 bases, and 12 bases lay outside the gene matches. The CDR3 totals 18 residues. The CDR3 is CASSLNGLGWSGTDTQYF. CDR3 nucleotides: TGTGCCAGCAGCTTAAACGGACTAGGCTGGTCGGGCACAGATACGCAGTATTTT.

The rearrangement joins TRBV18 to TRBJ1-1; a possible D gene is TRBD1 (6 bases). Trimming took off 3 bases at V and 1 base at J, with 9 bases between the two ends. This CDR3 comprises 14 residues. Germline V CDR1 and CDR2: KGHSH, LQKENI. The CDR3 sequence: CASSPGGTNTEAFF. The DNA of the CDR3 is TGTGCCAGCTCACCTGGGGGCACGAACACTGAAGCTTTCTTT.

The rearrangement joins TRBV5-6 to TRBJ1-2; the D gene is possibly TRBD1 (5 bases). CDR1 and CDR2 (germline): SGHDT, YYEEEE. The V end lost 4 bases, the J end lost 9 bases, and 16 bases lay between the germline ends. The CDR3 length is 13 residues. This CDR3 is CASSPQRRGSYTF. DNA for the CDR3: TGTGCCAGCAGCCCCCAGCGGCGGGGGAGCTACACCTTC.

The chain joins TRBV27 to TRBJ1-1, with D perhaps matching TRBD1 (6 bases). Trimming removed 4 bases at V and 5 bases at J, with 20 bases between. Germline lookup yields CDR1 MNHEY and CDR2 SMNVEV (reference sequence). This CDR3 is 16 amino acids long. The CDR3 region is CASSSPIGQLGTEAFF. The DNA of the CDR3 is TGTGCCAGCAGTTCACCGATCGGACAGTTGGGGACTGAAGCTTTCTTT.

The gene calls are TRBV5-1 and TRBJ2-7, with 8 bases matching TRBD1. Germline CDR1 is SGHRS and CDR2 is YFSETQ. CDR3 length equals 16 residues. J lost 3 bases, V lost 4 bases, and 12 bases had no gene match. CDR3 sequence reads: CASSPSQDRAFYEQYV. CDR3 nucleotides: TGCGCCAGCAGCCCGTCCCAGGACAGGGCATTCTACGAGCAGTACGTC.

The rearrangement uses TRBV18 and TRBJ2-7, with D hard to call. Germline lookup yields CDR1 KGHSH and CDR2 LQKENI. CDR3 length: 14 residues. Trimming pared 4 bases from V and 0 bases from J, leaving 10 bases between. In nucleotides, the CDR3 is TGTGCCAGCTCACGATTACAGAGCTCCTACGAGCAGTACGTC. Translated: CASSRLQSSYEQYV.

This clone was detected once. This chain uses TRBV5-1 with TRBJ1-4; the match to TRBD1 covers 9 bases. V dropped 3 bases and J dropped 8; count of bases not matched to a gene: 11. Germline assignment: CDR1 SGHRS and CDR2 YFSETQ. The CDR3 loop spans 16 amino acids. CDR3 in DNA: TGCGCCAGCAGCTGGTGGGAGACAGGGGGAAGGGAAAAACTGTTTTTT. Its protein is CASSWWETGGREKLFF.

The V and J genes are TRBV4-3 and TRBJ2-3, with 7 bases that match TRBD1. This CDR3 contains 15 residues. Germline assignment: CDR1 LGHNA and CDR2 YSLEER. V dropped 4 bases and J dropped 2; count of bases not matched to a gene: 6. The CDR3 DNA is TGCGCCAGCAGCCGAAAGGGGGCCGCCACAGATACGCAGTATTTT. As protein: CASSRKGAATDTQYF.

V gene TRBV19 combines with J gene TRBJ2-1; 10 bases agree with TRBD1. The CDR3 loop spans 15 amino acids. V lost 7 bases, J lost 3 bases, and 6 bases stayed unmatched. The germline gives CDR1 LNHDA, CDR2 SQIVND (reference sequence). The CDR3 nucleotides are TGTGCCAGTAACCTCCGGACAGGGGGCTACAATGAGCAGTTCTTC. Translating gives CASNLRTGGYNEQFF.

The chain recombines TRBV10-3 with TRBJ1-5; a weak D match, TRBD1 (6 bases). This CDR3 spans 12 amino acids. V was pared by 11 bases and J by 2 bases, with 10 bases between. Germline V lookup: CDR1 ENHRY, CDR2 SYGVKD. In DNA, the CDR3 is TGTGCCGTAGGGGGGGGCAATCAGCCCCAGCATTTT. Its protein is CAVGGGNQPQHF.

This clone was recorded a few times. V and J are TRBV5-4 and TRBJ2-3, with D maybe TRBD2 (7 bases). CDR3 length: 16 amino acids. Trimming removed 2 bases from V and 5 bases from J, with 18 bases in between. In germline, CDR1 is SGHNT, CDR2 YYREEE (reference sequence). CDR3 coding DNA: TGTGCCAGCAGCTTTAGGAGGGGGGGCCAGAAAGATACGCAGTATTTT. Protein: CASSFRRGGQKDTQYF.

The V call is TRBV19, the J call TRBJ1-2, with TRBD1 identical over 7 bases. This CDR3 comprises 13 residues. CDR1 and CDR2 from the germline V gene are LNHDA and SQIVND (reference sequence). V gave up 5 bases and J gave up 6 bases; unmatched junction bases: 6. The CDR3 here is CASSATGHDGYTF. In DNA form, the CDR3 reads TGTGCCAGTAGTGCGACAGGGCACGATGGCTACACCTTC. The full variable domain, its missing parts supplied by reference TRBV19 and TRBJ1-2, is DGGITQSPKYLFRKEGQNVTLSCEQNLNHDAMYWYRQDPGQGLRLIYYSQIVNDFQKGDIAEGYSVSREKKESFPLTVTSAQKNPTAFYLCASSATGHDGYTFGSGTRLTVV.

This clone occurred a few times. The V gene is TRBV5-5, the J gene TRBJ2-5; 8 nucleotides match TRBD1. The CDR3 is made up of 18 amino acids. Germline V CDR1 and CDR2: SGHKS, YYEKEE (reference sequence). V lost 2 bases, J lost 4 bases, and 16 bases stayed unmatched. CDR3 in amino acids: CASSFGGAGGARVETQYF. In DNA, the CDR3 is TGTGCCAGCAGCTTCGGAGGGGCAGGGGGCGCGAGGGTAGAGACCCAGTACTTC.

The J gene is TRBJ1-2, the V gene TRBV5-1; 9 nucleotides match TRBD1. Trimming removed 7 bases from V and 7 bases from J; junction bases left unmatched: 2. The CDR3 has 11 residues. Germline values: CDR1 SGHRS, CDR2 YFSETQ. Here the CDR3 reads CASLGQGGYTF. The DNA of the CDR3 is TGCGCCAGCTTGGGACAGGGTGGCTACACCTTC.

The chain recombines TRBV27 with TRBJ1-4; 8 positions match TRBD1. The trim removed 5 bases at V and 2 bases at J, leaving 4 bases unmatched. From germline, CDR1 is MNHEY and CDR2 SMNVEV (reference sequence). There are 15 residues in the CDR3. CDR3 nucleotide sequence: TGTGCCAGCAGTCCGACAGGGGAGACTAATGAAAAACTGTTTTTT. It codes for CASSPTGETNEKLFF.

The V gene is TRBV18, the J gene TRBJ2-3; 10 bases line up with TRBD2. With V trimmed by 3 bases and J by 3 bases, 3 bases remained unmatched. Germline V gene data show CDR1 as KGHSH and CDR2 as LQKENI. The CDR3 is 15 residues long. For the CDR3, the DNA is TGTGCCAGCTCACCCCTAGCGGGGGTAACAGATACGCAGTATTTT. It is translated as CASSPLAGVTDTQYF.

The genes are TRBV7-2 and TRBJ2-3; no reliable D call. Trimming cost V 4 bases and J 1 base, with 15 bases left between them. The germline V gene encodes CDR1 SGHTA and CDR2 FQGNSA. The CDR3 has 16 amino acids. CDR3 loop: CASSSPSRSGTDTQYF. CDR3 DNA sequence: TGTGCCAGCAGCTCCCCCTCGAGGTCCGGCACAGATACGCAGTATTTT.